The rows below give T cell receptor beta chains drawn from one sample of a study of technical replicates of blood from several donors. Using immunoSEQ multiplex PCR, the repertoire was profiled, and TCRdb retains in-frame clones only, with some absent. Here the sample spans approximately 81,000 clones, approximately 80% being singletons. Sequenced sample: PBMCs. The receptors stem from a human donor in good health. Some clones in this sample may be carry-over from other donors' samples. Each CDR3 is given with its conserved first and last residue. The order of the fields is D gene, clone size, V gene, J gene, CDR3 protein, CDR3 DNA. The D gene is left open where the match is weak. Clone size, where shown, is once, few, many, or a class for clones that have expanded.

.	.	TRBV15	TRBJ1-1	CATSSGTGYPEAFF	TGTGCCACCAGTTCCGGGACTGGGTACCCTGAAGCTTTCTTT
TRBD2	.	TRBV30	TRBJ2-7	CAWTNQRERYEQYF	TGTGCCTGGACTAATCAGCGGGAGCGCTACGAGCAGTACTTC
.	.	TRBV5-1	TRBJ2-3	CASSSTSGLSDTQYF	TGCGCCAGCAGCTCGACGAGCGGGCTATCAGATACGCAGTATTTT
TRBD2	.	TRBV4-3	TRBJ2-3	CASSRWGGRDPTDTQYF	TGCGCCAGCAGCCGCTGGGGCGGGAGGGACCCCACAGATACGCAGTATTTT
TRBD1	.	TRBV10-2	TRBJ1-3	CASSESRQGLRSGNTIYF	TGCGCCAGCAGTGAATCCCGACAGGGGCTTCGCTCTGGAAACACCATATATTTT
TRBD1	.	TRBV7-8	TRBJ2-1	CASSLSGTGVNEQFF	TGTGCCAGCAGCTTATCCGGGACAGGGGTAAATGAGCAGTTCTTC
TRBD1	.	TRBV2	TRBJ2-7	CASTGTAYEQYF	TGTGCCAGCACCGGGACAGCATACGAGCAGTACTTC
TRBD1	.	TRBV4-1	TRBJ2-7	CASSHSPGTAVSYEQYF	TGCGCCAGCAGCCATTCTCCCGGGACAGCCGTCTCCTACGAGCAGTACTTC
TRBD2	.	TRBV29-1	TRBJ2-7	CSVVPRGTTSSYEQYF	TGCAGCGTTGTGCCTCGGGGGACTACGAGCTCCTACGAGCAGTACTTC
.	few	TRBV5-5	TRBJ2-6	CASSALPSSGANVLTF	TGTGCCAGCAGCGCCTTACCGAGCTCTGGGGCCAACGTCCTGACTTTC
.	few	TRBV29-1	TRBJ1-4	CSVPGGTHEKLFF	TGCAGCGTGCCGGGGGGGACCCATGAAAAACTGTTTTTT
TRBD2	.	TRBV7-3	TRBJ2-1	CASSFSGGAQEQFF	TGTGCCAGCAGCTTCAGCGGGGGGGCCCAAGAGCAGTTCTTC
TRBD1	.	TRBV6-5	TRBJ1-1	CATLNRGNTEAFF	TGTGCCACGCTAAACAGGGGGAACACTGAAGCTTTCTTT
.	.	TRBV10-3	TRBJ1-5	CAISKDSFNQPQHF	TGTGCCATCAGTAAGGACAGCTTTAATCAGCCCCAGCATTTT
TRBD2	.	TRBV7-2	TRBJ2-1	CASSLATSGGALMDEQFF	TGTGCCAGCAGCTTAGCTACTAGCGGGGGGGCATTAATGGATGAGCAGTTCTTC
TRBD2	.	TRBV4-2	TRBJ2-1	CASSQVLLAGSEQFF	TGTGCCAGCAGCCAAGTATTGTTAGCGGGATCGGAGCAGTTCTTC
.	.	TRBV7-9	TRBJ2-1	CASSAGLYSNEQFF	TGTGCCAGCAGCGCCGGACTATATTCCAATGAGCAGTTCTTC
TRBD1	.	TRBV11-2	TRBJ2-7	CASSYRDRLNEQYF	TGTGCCAGCAGCTACCGGGACAGGCTGAACGAGCAGTACTTC
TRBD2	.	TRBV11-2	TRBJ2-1	CASTPTSGSYNEQFF	TGTGCCAGCACCCCGACTAGCGGGAGCTACAATGAGCAGTTCTTC
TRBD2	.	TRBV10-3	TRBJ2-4	CAISTGTSGGENIQYF	TGTGCCATCAGTACCGGGACTAGCGGAGGTGAAAACATTCAGTACTTC
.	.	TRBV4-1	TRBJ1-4	CASSQGWGGWGEKLFF	TGCGCCAGCAGCCAAGGATGGGGAGGTTGGGGAGAAAAACTGTTTTTT
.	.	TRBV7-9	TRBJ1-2	CASSSSTRGYTF	TGTGCCAGCAGCTCATCAACCAGGGGCTACACCTTC
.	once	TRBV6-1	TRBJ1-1	CASSEGGAGLRAFF	TGTGCCAGCAGTGAAGGGGGTGCGGGGCTTCGGGCTTTCTTT
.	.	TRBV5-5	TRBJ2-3	CASSQRGDTQYF	TGTGCCAGCAGCCAACGCGGGGATACGCAGTATTTT
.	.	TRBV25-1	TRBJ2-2	CASSGHTGELFF	TGTGCCAGCAGTGGGCACACCGGGGAGCTGTTTTTT
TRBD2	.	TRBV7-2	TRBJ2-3	CASRGLAGSNTQYF	TGTGCCAGCAGGGGGCTAGCGGGATCTAATACGCAGTATTTT
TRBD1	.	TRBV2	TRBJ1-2	CASSPNRGSNYGYTF	TGTGCCAGCAGTCCTAACAGGGGGTCTAACTATGGCTACACCTTC